This T cell receptor beta chain was captured in a study of post-analysis software for immune sequencing data. Whole-study context: Progressive-relapsing, secondary progressive and relapsing-remitting multiple sclerosis were among the disease courses included.

Germline CDR1 SEHNR, CDR2 FQNEAQ (reference sequence). The CDR3 runs 14 residues. V lost 5 bases and J lost 5, with 16 bases in between. Study results and caveats: The study found TRBV5-6, TRBV5-1 and TRBV20-1 among 4 or 5 TRBV segments more frequent in patients than controls.

This clonotype was recorded a few times. Its antigen is as yet unknown. Carried by the TCR beta cDNA libraries were unique molecular identifiers. TCRdb redid the calling of the PCR reads with MiXCR, one entry per CDR3 protein. The data contain hundreds of thousands of distinct CDR3 sequences, 25% to 30% of them singletons. This TCR was recovered from a girl aged 10-17 years with multiple sclerosis. The V call is TRBV7-9, the J call TRBJ2-7; unclear D gene. The sequencing sample was made of blood. The DNA of the CDR3 is TGTGCCAGCAGCCCCACGGGTGGCGAGGACGAGCAGTACTTC. This translates into CASSPTGGEDEQYF. Based on the CDR3 plus reference TRBV7-9 and TRBJ2-7, the full variable domain is DTGVSQNPRHKITKRGQNVTFRCDPISEHNRLYWYRQTLGQGPEFLTYFQNEAQLEKSRLLSDRFSAERPKGSFSTLEIQRTEQGDSAMYLCASSPTGGEDEQYFGPGTRLTVT.